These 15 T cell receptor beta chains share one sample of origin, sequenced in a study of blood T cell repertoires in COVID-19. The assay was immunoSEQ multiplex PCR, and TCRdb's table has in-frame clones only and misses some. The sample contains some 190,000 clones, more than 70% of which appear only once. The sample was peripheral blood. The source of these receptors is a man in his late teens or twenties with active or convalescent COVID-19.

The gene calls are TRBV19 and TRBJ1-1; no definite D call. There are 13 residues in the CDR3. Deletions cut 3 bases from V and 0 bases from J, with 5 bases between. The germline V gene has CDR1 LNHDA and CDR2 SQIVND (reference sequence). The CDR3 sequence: CASSMNMNTEAFF. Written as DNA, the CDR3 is TGTGCCAGTAGTATGAACATGAACACTGAAGCTTTCTTT. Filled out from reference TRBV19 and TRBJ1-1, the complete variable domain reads DGGITQSPKYLFRKEGQNVTLSCEQNLNHDAMYWYRQDPGQGLRLIYYSQIVNDFQKGDIAEGYSVSREKKESFPLTVTSAQKNPTAFYLCASSMNMNTEAFFGQGTRLTVV.

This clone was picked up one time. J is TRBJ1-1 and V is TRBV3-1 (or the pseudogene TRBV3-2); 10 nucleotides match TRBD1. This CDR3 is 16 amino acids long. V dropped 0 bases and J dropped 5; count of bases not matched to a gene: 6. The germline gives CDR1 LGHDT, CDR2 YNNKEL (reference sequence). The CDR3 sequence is CASSQEKGQGGTEAFF. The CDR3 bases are TGTGCCAGCAGCCAAGAGAAAGGACAGGGGGGAACTGAAGCTTTCTTT.

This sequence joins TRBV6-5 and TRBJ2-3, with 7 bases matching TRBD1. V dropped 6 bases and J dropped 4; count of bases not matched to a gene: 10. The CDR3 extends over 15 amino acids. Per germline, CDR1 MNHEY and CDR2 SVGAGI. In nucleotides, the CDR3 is TGTGCCAGCAGAAAGCCGGGACAGAAGGCAGATACGCAGTATTTT. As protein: CASRKPGQKADTQYF.

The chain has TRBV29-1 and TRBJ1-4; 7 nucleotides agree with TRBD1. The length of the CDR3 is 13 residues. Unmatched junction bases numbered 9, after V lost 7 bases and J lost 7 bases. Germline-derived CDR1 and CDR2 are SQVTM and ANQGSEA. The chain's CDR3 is CSANRGSAEKLFF. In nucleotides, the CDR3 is TGCAGCGCGAACAGGGGCTCCGCTGAAAAACTGTTTTTT.

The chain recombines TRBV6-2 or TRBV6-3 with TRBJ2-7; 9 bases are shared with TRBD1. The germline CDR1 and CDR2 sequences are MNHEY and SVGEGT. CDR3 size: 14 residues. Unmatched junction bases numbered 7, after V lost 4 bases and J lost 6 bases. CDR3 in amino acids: CASSWGTGTREQYF. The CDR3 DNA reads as TGTGCCAGCAGTTGGGGGACAGGGACTCGCGAGCAGTACTTC.

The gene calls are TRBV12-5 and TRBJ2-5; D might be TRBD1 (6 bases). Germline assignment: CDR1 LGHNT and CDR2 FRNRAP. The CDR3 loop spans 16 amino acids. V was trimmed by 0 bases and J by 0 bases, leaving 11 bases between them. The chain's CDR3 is CASGLVPQGYQETQYF. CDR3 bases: TGTGCTAGTGGTTTGGTCCCTCAGGGGTACCAAGAGACCCAGTACTTC.

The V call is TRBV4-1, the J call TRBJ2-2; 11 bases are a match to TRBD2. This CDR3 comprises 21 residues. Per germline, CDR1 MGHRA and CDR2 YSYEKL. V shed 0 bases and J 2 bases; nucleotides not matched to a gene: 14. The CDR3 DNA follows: TGCGCCAGCAGCCAAGAGTTTCCCGGAGGTAGCGGGAGGGCAAACACCGGGGAGCTGTTTTTT. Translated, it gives CASSQEFPGGSGRANTGELFF.

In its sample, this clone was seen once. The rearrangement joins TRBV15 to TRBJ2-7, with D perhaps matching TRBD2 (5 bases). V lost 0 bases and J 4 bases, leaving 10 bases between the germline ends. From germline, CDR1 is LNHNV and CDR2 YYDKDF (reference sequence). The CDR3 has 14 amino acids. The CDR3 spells CATSRDPGLYEQYF. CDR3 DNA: TGTGCCACCAGCAGAGATCCCGGACTGTACGAGCAGTACTTC.

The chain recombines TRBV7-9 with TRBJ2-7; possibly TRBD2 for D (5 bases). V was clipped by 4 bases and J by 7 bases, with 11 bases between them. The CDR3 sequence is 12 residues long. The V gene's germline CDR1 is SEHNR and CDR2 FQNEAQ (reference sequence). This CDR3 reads CASSSDSLEQYF. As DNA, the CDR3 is TGTGCCAGCAGCTCGGACTCCCTAGAGCAGTACTTC.

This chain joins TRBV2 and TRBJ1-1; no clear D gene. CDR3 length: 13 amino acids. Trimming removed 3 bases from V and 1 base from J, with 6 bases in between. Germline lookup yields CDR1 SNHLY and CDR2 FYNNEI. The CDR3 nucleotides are TGTGCCAGCAGTGAGACTGCGAACACTGAAGCTTTCTTT. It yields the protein CASSETANTEAFF. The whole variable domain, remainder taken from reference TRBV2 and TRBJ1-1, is EPEVTQTPSHQVTQMGQEVILRCVPISNHLYFYWYRQILGQKVEFLVSFYNNEISEKSEIFDDQFSVERPDGSNFTLKIRSTKLEDSAMYFCASSETANTEAFFGQGTRLTVV.

The CDR3 nucleotides are TGTGCCAGCAGTCTTTCGGCGGGATATTACAATGAGCAGTTCTTC. Translation: CASSLSAGYYNEQFF. The V and J genes are TRBV27 and TRBJ2-1; perhaps TRBD2 as D (6 bases). Germline V gene lookup returns CDR1 MNHEY and CDR2 SMNVEV (reference sequence). This CDR3 is 15 amino acids long. Between the trimmed V and J ends, which lost 5 bases and 4 bases, there was a span of 15 bases.

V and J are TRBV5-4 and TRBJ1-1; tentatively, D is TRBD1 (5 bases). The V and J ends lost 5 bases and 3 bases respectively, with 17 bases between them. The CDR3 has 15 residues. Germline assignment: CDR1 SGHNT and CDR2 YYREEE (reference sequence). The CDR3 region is CASRKGRGLDTEAFF. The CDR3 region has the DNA TGTGCCAGCAGAAAAGGGAGGGGATTGGACACTGAAGCTTTCTTT. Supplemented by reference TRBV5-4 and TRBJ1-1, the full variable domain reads ETGVTQSPTHLIKTRGQQVTLRCSSQSGHNTVSWYQQALGQGPQFIFQYYREEENGRGNFPPRFSGLQFPNYSSELNVNALELDDSALYLCASRKGRGLDTEAFFGQGTRLTVV.

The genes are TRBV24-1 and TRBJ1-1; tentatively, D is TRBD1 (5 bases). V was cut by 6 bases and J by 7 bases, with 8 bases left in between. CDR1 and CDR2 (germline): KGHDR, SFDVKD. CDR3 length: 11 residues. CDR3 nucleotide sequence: TGTGCCACCAGTTCAGGGTTTGAAGCTTTCTTT. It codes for CATSSGFEAFF.

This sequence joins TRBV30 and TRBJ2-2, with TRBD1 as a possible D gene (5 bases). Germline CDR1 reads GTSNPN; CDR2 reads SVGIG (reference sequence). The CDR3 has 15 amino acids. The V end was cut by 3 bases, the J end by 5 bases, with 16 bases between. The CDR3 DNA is TGTGCCTGGAGAAAACAGGCATTTGGGACCGGGGAGCTGTTTTTT. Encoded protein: CAWRKQAFGTGELFF.

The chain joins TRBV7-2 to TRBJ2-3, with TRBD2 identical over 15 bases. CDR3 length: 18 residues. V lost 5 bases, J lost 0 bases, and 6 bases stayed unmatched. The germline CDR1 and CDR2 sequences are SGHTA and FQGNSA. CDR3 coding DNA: TGTGCCAGCAGCCTCGGGACTAGCGGGAGGCCTAGCACAGATACGCAGTATTTT. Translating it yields CASSLGTSGRPSTDTQYF.